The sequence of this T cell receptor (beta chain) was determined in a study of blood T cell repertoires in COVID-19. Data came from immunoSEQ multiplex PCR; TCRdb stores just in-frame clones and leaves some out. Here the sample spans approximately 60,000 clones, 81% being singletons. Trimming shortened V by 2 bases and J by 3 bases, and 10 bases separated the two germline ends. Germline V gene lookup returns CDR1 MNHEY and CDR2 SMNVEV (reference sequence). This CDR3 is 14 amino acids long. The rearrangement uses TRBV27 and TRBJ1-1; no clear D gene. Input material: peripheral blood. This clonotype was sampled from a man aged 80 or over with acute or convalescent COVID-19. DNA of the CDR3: TGTGCCAGCAGTTTAAACATACCTCACACTGAAGCTTTCTTT. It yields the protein CASSLNIPHTEAFF.